This TCR beta chain was retrieved from a study of blood T cell repertoires in COVID-19. This clone appeared a few times. The repertoire was sequenced with immunoSEQ multiplex PCR; TCRdb's copy has only in-frame clones and lacks some. This sample has a few hundred thousand clones, with just under 90% found just once. The trim removed 3 bases at V and 5 bases at J, leaving 3 bases unmatched. The CDR3 has 14 residues. Germline V CDR1 and CDR2: MNHNS, SASEGT. The sample was peripheral blood. The receptor's source is a woman under 40 with COVID-19, enrolled during active disease. The chain couples TRBV6-1 to TRBJ1-1, with 10 positions matching TRBD1. The CDR3 DNA is TGTGCCAGCAGTGAGACAGGGGGCTTAACTGAAGCTTTCTTT. Translating it yields CASSETGGLTEAFF.